This record covers a single TCR beta chain. Its target is not known. This specimen comes from a study of T cells after yellow fever vaccination. General study points: Most primary-vaccination clones recurred post-booster (around 97% CD4, roughly 87% CD8).

TCRdb independently ran MiXCR on the 5' RACE reads; one entry per CDR3 protein. The sample carries 620,000 or so distinct CDR3 sequences, roughly a sixth recorded once. CDR1 is SGHTA, CDR2 FQGNSA, per germline. This CDR3 has 14 amino acids. Trimming removed 3 bases at V and 5 bases at J, with 14 bases between. The receptor was isolated from a man aged 18-30 years who received the YFV17D yellow fever vaccine. The rearrangement uses TRBV7-2 and TRBJ2-7, with D perhaps matching TRBD1 (5 bases). Specimen: PBMCs, collected about 5 days after the first yellow fever vaccination. This CDR3 reads CASSFARAIHEQYF. The DNA of the CDR3 is TGTGCCAGCAGCTTTGCCAGGGCCATCCACGAGCAGTACTTC.